This T cell receptor beta chain comes out of a study of CD8 T cells in Susac syndrome. Controls comprised healthy donors matched for age and sex. TEMRA cells were FACS-enriched, while CD8+ and CD4+ T cells were negatively isolated. Per the germline V gene, CDR1 is LGHDT and CDR2 is YNNKEL (reference sequence). V trimming: 2 bases; J trimming: 0 bases; junction bases outside the gene matches: 5. The CDR3 is 16 amino acids. RNA totalling about 0.45 to 1 ug underwent reverse transcription with random hexamers. Amplification of TCR beta CDR3 by immunoSEQ multiplex PCR spanned 54 Vbeta and 13 Jbeta. TCRdb reanalysed the immunoSEQ multiplex PCR reads using MiXCR and keeps one entry per CDR3 protein. The sample contains some 120,000 distinct CDR3 sequences, 90% to 95% of which appear only once.

This sequence joins TRBV3-1 and TRBJ2-7, with 9 positions matching TRBD1. This sequence originates from a human donor in good health. Sample: CD4+ T cells from PBMCs. The CDR3 loop is CASSQLGTGSSYEQYF. The CDR3 DNA follows: TGTGCCAGCAGCCAACTCGGGACAGGGAGCTCCTACGAGCAGTACTTC.